This TCR beta chain was captured in a study of siplizumab effects on memory and regulatory T cells. Clones were read by immunoSEQ multiplex PCR, and TCRdb kept only the in-frame ones, dropping some. Here the sample spans 80,000 to 130,000 clones, about 90% being singletons. With V trimmed by 5 bases and J by 1 base, 3 bases remained unmatched. This CDR3 is 14 amino acids long. Looked up from germline, CDR1 is SGHTA and CDR2 is FQGTGA. The sequence derives from a human donor in good health. The chain joins TRBV7-3 to TRBJ1-1, with TRBD1 matching 8 bases. The sample comprised Tregs sorted from blood. CDR3 DNA sequence: TGTGCCAGCAGCCTAGACAGGGGGAACACTGAAGCTTTCTTT. This gives the protein CASSLDRGNTEAFF.